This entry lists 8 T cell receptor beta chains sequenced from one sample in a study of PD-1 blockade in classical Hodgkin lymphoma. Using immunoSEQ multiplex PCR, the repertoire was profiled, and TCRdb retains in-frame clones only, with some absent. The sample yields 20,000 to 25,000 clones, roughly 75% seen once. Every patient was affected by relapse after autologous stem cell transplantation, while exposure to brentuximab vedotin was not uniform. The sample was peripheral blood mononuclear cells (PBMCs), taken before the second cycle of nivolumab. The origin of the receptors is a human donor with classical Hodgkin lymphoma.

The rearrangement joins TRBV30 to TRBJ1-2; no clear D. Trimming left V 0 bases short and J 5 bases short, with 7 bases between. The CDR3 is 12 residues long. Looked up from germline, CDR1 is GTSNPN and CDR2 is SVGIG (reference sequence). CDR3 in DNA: TGTGCCTGGAGTGTAATGGGGTATGGCTACACCTTC. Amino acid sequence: CAWSVMGYGYTF.

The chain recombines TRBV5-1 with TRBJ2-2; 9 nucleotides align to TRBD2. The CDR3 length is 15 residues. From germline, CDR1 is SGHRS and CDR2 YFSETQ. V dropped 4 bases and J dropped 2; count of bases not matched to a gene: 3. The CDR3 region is CASSPSGANTGELFF. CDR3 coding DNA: TGCGCCAGCAGCCCTAGCGGGGCCAACACCGGGGAGCTGTTTTTT.

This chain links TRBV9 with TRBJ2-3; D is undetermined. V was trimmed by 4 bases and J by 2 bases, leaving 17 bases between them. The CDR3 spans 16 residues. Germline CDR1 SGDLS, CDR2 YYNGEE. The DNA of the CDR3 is TGTGCCAGCAGCCCAGGAGCGTACAGTTCCACAGATACGCAGTATTTT. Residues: CASSPGAYSSTDTQYF.

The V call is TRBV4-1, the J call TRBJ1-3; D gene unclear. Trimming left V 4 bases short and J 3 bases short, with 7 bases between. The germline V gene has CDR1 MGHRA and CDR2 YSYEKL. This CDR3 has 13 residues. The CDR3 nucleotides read TGCGCCAGCAGCCCACAATTTGGAAACACCATATATTTT. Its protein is CASSPQFGNTIYF.

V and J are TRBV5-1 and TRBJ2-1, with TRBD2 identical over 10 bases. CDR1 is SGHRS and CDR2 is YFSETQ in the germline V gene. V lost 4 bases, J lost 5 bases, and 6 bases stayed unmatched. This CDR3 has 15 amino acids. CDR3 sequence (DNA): TGCGCCAGCAGCCCGTTAGCGGGAGGCGACAATGAGCAGTTCTTC. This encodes CASSPLAGGDNEQFF.

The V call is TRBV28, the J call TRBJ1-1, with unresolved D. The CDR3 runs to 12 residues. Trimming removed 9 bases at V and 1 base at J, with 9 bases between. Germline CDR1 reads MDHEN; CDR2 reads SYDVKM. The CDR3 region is CASSLPNTEAFF. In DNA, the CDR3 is TGTGCCAGTAGCCTACCGAACACTGAAGCTTTCTTT.

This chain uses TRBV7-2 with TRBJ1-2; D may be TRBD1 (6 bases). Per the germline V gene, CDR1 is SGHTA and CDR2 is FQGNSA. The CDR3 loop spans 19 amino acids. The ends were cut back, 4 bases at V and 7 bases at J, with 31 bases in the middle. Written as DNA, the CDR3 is TGTGCCAGCAGCTCTTTACCCTCCGTCTTTGTCACAGGGTTTAGTGGCTACACCTTC. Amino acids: CASSSLPSVFVTGFSGYTF.

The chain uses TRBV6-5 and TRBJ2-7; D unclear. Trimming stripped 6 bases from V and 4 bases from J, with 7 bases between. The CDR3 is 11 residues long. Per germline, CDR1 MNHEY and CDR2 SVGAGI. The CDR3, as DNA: TGTGCCAGCAGAATCTTGTACGAGCAGTACTTC. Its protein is CASRILYEQYF.